These T cell receptor beta chains were read from a single sample in a study of long-term antiretroviral therapy in people with HIV. Libraries were prepared by immunoSEQ multiplex PCR; TCRdb keeps only in-frame clonotypes and omits some of them. The table records 25,000 to 35,000 clones, 95% to 98% of them present only once. The sequenced sample was unsorted PBMCs, obtained 6.9 years after starting antiretroviral therapy. The receptors here all came from a young man with HIV. The CDR3 runs from the conserved cysteine through the conserved F or W. Fields, in order: D gene, V gene, J gene, clone size, CDR3 DNA, CDR3 protein. The D gene is left open where the match is weak. For some rows the clone size is stated as once, few or many, or as a class when expanded; others skip it.

d_call: NA
v_call: TRBV7-2
j_call: TRBJ1-1
clone_size: NA
cdr3_nt: TGTGCCAGCAGCGCCACCATTACGGGCGCTGAAGCTTTCTTT
cdr3_aa: CASSATITGAEAFF

d_call: TRBD2
v_call: TRBV10-3
j_call: TRBJ2-1
clone_size: NA
cdr3_nt: TGTGCCATCAGCACCTCTAGCGGGAGGGCCTGGAATGAGCAGTTCTTC
cdr3_aa: CAISTSSGRAWNEQFF

d_call: NA
v_call: TRBV5-4
j_call: TRBJ1-1
clone_size: NA
cdr3_nt: TGTGCCAGCAGCCAACCCCCATTGGACACTGAAGCTTTCTTT
cdr3_aa: CASSQPPLDTEAFF

d_call: NA
v_call: TRBV5-5
j_call: TRBJ1-1
clone_size: NA
cdr3_nt: TGTGCCAGCAGCCCAGACATATGGGGGACTGAAGCTTTCTTT
cdr3_aa: CASSPDIWGTEAFF

d_call: TRBD1
v_call: TRBV7-6
j_call: TRBJ2-7
clone_size: NA
cdr3_nt: TGTGCCAGCAGCCCCCGGGGAAGGACAGGCGAGCAGTACTTC
cdr3_aa: CASSPRGRTGEQYF

d_call: NA
v_call: TRBV4-3
j_call: TRBJ1-2
clone_size: NA
cdr3_nt: TGCGCCAGCAGCCAAGGGCCGGGGGCAAACTATGGCTACACCTTC
cdr3_aa: CASSQGPGANYGYTF

d_call: NA
v_call: TRBV10-1
j_call: TRBJ1-6
clone_size: NA
cdr3_nt: TGCGCCAGCAGCCGGACAGCCACAACCCACTCCTATAATTCACCCCTCCACTTT
cdr3_aa: CASSRTATTHSYNSPLHF

d_call: NA
v_call: TRBV5-1
j_call: TRBJ1-2
clone_size: NA
cdr3_nt: TGCGCCAGCAGCTTGAAAGGAGGGTCTACTAACTATGGCTACACCTTC
cdr3_aa: CASSLKGGSTNYGYTF

d_call: NA
v_call: TRBV7-8
j_call: TRBJ2-5
clone_size: NA
cdr3_nt: TGTGCCAGCGCAGGGGTGCAAGAGACCCAGTACTTC
cdr3_aa: CASAGVQETQYF

d_call: TRBD1
v_call: TRBV7-9
j_call: TRBJ1-1
clone_size: NA
cdr3_nt: TGTGCCAGCAGCTTAAGGAGAGCCCAGGGGGGCACTGAAGCTTTCTTT
cdr3_aa: CASSLRRAQGGTEAFF

d_call: TRBD1
v_call: TRBV27
j_call: TRBJ1-2
clone_size: NA
cdr3_nt: TGTGCCAGCAGTTTGAGCAGGGGGAAGGGCTATGGCTACACCTTC
cdr3_aa: CASSLSRGKGYGYTF

d_call: NA
v_call: TRBV25-1
j_call: TRBJ1-6
clone_size: NA
cdr3_nt: TGTGCCAGCAGTGGGGGGGGAGGGAGTCTTGGTTCACCCCTCCACTTT
cdr3_aa: CASSGGGGSLGSPLHF

d_call: NA
v_call: TRBV28
j_call: TRBJ1-4
clone_size: NA
cdr3_nt: TGTGCCAGCAGTTTATCTCGTGAAAAACTGTTTTTT
cdr3_aa: CASSLSREKLFF

d_call: NA
v_call: TRBV4-3
j_call: TRBJ2-2
clone_size: NA
cdr3_nt: TGCGCCAGCAGCCAAGATCCCACGACCGGGGAGCTGTTTTTT
cdr3_aa: CASSQDPTTGELFF

d_call: NA
v_call: TRBV16
j_call: TRBJ2-1
clone_size: NA
cdr3_nt: TGTGCCAGCAGCCAATCCCGCAATGAGCAGTTCTTC
cdr3_aa: CASSQSRNEQFF

d_call: NA
v_call: TRBV6-5
j_call: TRBJ1-2
clone_size: NA
cdr3_nt: TGTGCCAGCAGTTACCTTGGCAGTAACTATGGCTACACCTTC
cdr3_aa: CASSYLGSNYGYTF

d_call: NA
v_call: TRBV7-8
j_call: TRBJ2-5
clone_size: once
cdr3_nt: TGTGCCAGCAGCGCCTACCGGGAGTTTGTGGAGACCCAGTACTTC
cdr3_aa: CASSAYREFVETQYF

d_call: NA
v_call: TRBV29-1
j_call: TRBJ1-1
clone_size: NA
cdr3_nt: TGCAGCGTGGGCAATTTCACTGAAGCTTTCTTT
cdr3_aa: CSVGNFTEAFF

d_call: TRBD1
v_call: TRBV7-8
j_call: TRBJ2-2
clone_size: NA
cdr3_nt: TGTGCCAGCAGCTTAGTCTCGACAGGGGATGCCGGGGAGCTGTTTTTT
cdr3_aa: CASSLVSTGDAGELFF

d_call: NA
v_call: TRBV15
j_call: TRBJ1-6
clone_size: NA
cdr3_nt: TGTGCCACCAGCAGAGATTTAGGGGACCATTCACCCCTCCACTTT
cdr3_aa: CATSRDLGDHSPLHF

d_call: NA
v_call: TRBV6-6
j_call: TRBJ2-7
clone_size: NA
cdr3_nt: TGTGCCAGCAACCCACAGGGAGGCTACGAGCAGTACTTC
cdr3_aa: CASNPQGGYEQYF

d_call: TRBD1
v_call: TRBV6-5
j_call: TRBJ1-3
clone_size: few
cdr3_nt: TGTGCCAGCAGTTATGGGACAGGGAGCGGGAACACCATATATTTT
cdr3_aa: CASSYGTGSGNTIYF

d_call: NA
v_call: TRBV7-2
j_call: TRBJ2-1
clone_size: NA
cdr3_nt: TGTGCCAGCAGCTTAACCAGCGGCGATGAGCAGTTCTTC
cdr3_aa: CASSLTSGDEQFF

d_call: TRBD2
v_call: TRBV19
j_call: TRBJ2-7
clone_size: NA
cdr3_nt: TGTGCCAGTTCCCCCGCCCTCGCGGGAGGCGCCTACGAGCAGTACTTC
cdr3_aa: CASSPALAGGAYEQYF

d_call: NA
v_call: TRBV7-2
j_call: TRBJ2-2
clone_size: NA
cdr3_nt: TGTGCCAGCAGTACGGACAGTGACACCGGGGAGCTGTTTTTT
cdr3_aa: CASSTDSDTGELFF

d_call: TRBD2
v_call: TRBV6-5
j_call: TRBJ2-4
clone_size: NA
cdr3_nt: TGTGCCAGCAGTTACGGACTAGCGGGAGCAGGAAACATTCAGTACTTC
cdr3_aa: CASSYGLAGAGNIQYF

d_call: TRBD2
v_call: TRBV25-1
j_call: TRBJ2-3
clone_size: NA
cdr3_nt: TGTGCCAGCAGCGAGACCCTCCTAGCGGGAGCGGGCACAGATACGCAGTATTTT
cdr3_aa: CASSETLLAGAGTDTQYF

d_call: NA
v_call: TRBV7-9
j_call: TRBJ1-1
clone_size: once
cdr3_nt: TGTGCCAGCAGCTCCACGGCCAGGGTGAGGACTGAAGCTTTCTTT
cdr3_aa: CASSSTARVRTEAFF

d_call: NA
v_call: TRBV6-4
j_call: TRBJ1-2
clone_size: NA
cdr3_nt: TGTGCCAGCAGTGACTCGGTAGCTGGCGGCTACACCTTC
cdr3_aa: CASSDSVAGGYTF

d_call: NA
v_call: TRBV7-8
j_call: TRBJ2-7
clone_size: NA
cdr3_nt: TGTGCCAGCAGCTTAGCGAGAGGATGGGGTGAGCAGTACTTC
cdr3_aa: CASSLARGWGEQYF

d_call: NA
v_call: TRBV2
j_call: TRBJ2-2
clone_size: NA
cdr3_nt: TGTGCCAGCAGTGACCGAGACAAGGTCGGGGAGCTGTTTTTT
cdr3_aa: CASSDRDKVGELFF

d_call: NA
v_call: TRBV7-8
j_call: TRBJ2-2
clone_size: NA
cdr3_nt: TGTGCCAGCAGCTTCGTCGGCAGGGTCAACACCGGGGAGCTGTTTTTT
cdr3_aa: CASSFVGRVNTGELFF

d_call: NA
v_call: TRBV7-6
j_call: TRBJ1-6
clone_size: NA
cdr3_nt: TGTGCCAGCAGCATGCTCCCCGGGTCCCCAACTGGTACCTATAATTCACCCCTCCACTTT
cdr3_aa: CASSMLPGSPTGTYNSPLHF

d_call: TRBD2
v_call: TRBV19
j_call: TRBJ2-3
clone_size: NA
cdr3_nt: TGTGCGAGTACCCTAGCGGGAGAAGGTGTAACAGATACGCAGTATTTT
cdr3_aa: CASTLAGEGVTDTQYF

d_call: TRBD1
v_call: TRBV2
j_call: TRBJ1-2
clone_size: once
cdr3_nt: TGTGCCAGCAGCTCCCTGGACAGGGGGCCGTATGGCTACACCTTC
cdr3_aa: CASSSLDRGPYGYTF